Sequencing of this T cell receptor (beta chain) was carried out in a study of T cell changes during pregnancy in multiple sclerosis. Trimming shortened V by 6 bases and J by 1 base, and 12 bases separated the two germline ends. Per the germline V gene, CDR1 is MNHNS and CDR2 is SASEGT. The CDR3 length is 14 residues. Clones were read by immunoSEQ multiplex PCR, and TCRdb kept only the in-frame ones, dropping some. The sample includes roughly 100,000 clones, 75% to 95% of them seen just once. This specimen was peripheral blood, taken before pregnancy. This sequence was found in a female donor with multiple sclerosis, enrolled in a pregnancy study. V and J are TRBV6-1 and TRBJ1-1, with D unclear. The CDR3 here is CASRGWRANTEAFF. The CDR3 DNA sequence: TGTGCCAGCAGGGGGTGGAGGGCGAACACTGAAGCTTTCTTT.